This T cell receptor (beta chain) was sequenced during a study of CD8+CD57+ T cells in acquired aplastic anemia. CDR3 size: 16 residues. V dropped 3 bases and J dropped 4 bases, with 19 bases sitting between them. Germline CDR1 reads SGDLS; CDR2 reads YYNGEE. Genomic DNA acted as the template from which TCR beta VDJ combination and CDR3 sequence profiling were carried out. TCRdb processed the reads anew with MiXCR; each CDR3 protein has one entry. The sample holds around 180,000 distinct CDR3 sequences, 50% to 75% seen once. The chain recombines TRBV9 with TRBJ1-2, with D possibly TRBD1 on 5 matching bases. The source material was sorted CD4+, CD8+, or CD8+CD57+ T cells (not recorded which) from PBMCs. This sequence was found in a human donor in good health. In nucleotides, the CDR3 is TGTGCCAGCAGCGAAGAGACGGGGCCACCTGGCTATGGCTACACCTTC. Amino acid sequence: CASSEETGPPGYGYTF. The full variable domain, completed using reference TRBV9 and TRBJ1-2, is DSGVTQTPKHLITATGQRVTLRCSPRSGDLSVYWYQQSLDQGLQFLIQYYNGEERAKGNILERFSAQQFPDLHSELNLSSLELGDSALYFCASSEETGPPGYGYTFGSGTRLTVV.